The source of this T cell receptor (beta chain) is a study of T-cell memory formation after mild COVID-19. Turning to the study itself: TCR clusters showed largely donor specificity.

As to this clonotype: Its target is unknown.

This CDR3 has 17 residues. Trimming cost V 5 bases and J 2 bases, with 22 bases left between them. Germline V gives CDR1 SEHNR, CDR2 FQNEAQ (reference sequence). Findings of the study overall: CD4/CD8 balance characterized clones contracting day 15 to 85, and CD4+ skew characterized later expanders. Pre-infection memory already had some responding clones, implying cross-reactive memory joined.

cDNA libraries for TCR alpha and TCR beta, carrying sample barcodes and UMIs, came from 5'RACE with constant-segment primers. TCRdb reanalysed the 5' RACE reads using MiXCR and keeps one entry per CDR3 protein. The sample holds roughly 160,000 distinct CDR3 sequences, under 15% seen once. The receptor was isolated from a man younger than 35 who had mild COVID-19 (a few samples of this study predate the infection). Cell type and time point are not known. The J gene is TRBJ2-7, the V gene TRBV7-9; possible D gene TRBD1, 6 bases. Sequencing input: PBMCs or a T cell subset sorted from them (not recorded which). CDR3 protein: CASSTGSGRAQPYEQYF. DNA of the CDR3: TGTGCCAGCAGCACAGGGTCGGGCAGGGCCCAGCCCTACGAGCAGTACTTC.